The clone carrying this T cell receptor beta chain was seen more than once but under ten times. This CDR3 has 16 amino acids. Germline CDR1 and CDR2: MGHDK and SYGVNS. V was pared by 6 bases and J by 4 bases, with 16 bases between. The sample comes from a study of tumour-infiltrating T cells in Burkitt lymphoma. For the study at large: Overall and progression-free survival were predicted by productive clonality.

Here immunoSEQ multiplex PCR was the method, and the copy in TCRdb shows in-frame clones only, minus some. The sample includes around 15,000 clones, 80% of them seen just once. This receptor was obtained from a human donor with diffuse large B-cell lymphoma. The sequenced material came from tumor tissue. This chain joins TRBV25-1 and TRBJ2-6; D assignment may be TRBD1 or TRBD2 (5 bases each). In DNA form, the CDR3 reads TGTGCCAGCAGCGGAATATTAGGGGACGGGGCCAACGTCCTGACTTTC. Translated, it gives CASSGILGDGANVLTF.